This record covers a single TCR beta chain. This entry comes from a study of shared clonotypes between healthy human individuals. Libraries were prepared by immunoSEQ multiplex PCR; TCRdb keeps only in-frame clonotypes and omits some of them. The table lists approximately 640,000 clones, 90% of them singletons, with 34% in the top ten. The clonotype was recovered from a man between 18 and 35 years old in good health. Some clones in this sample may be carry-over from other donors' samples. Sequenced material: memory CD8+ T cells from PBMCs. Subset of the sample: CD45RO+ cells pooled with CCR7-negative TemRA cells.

In DNA, the CDR3 is TGCGCCAGCAGCTCGGACAGGGGGCCGGGGTACGAGCAGTACTTC. It encodes CASSSDRGPGYEQYF. This chain connects TRBV5-1 to TRBJ2-7, with 11 bases lining up with TRBD1. The junction had 6 bases not matched to a gene; V was cut back by 3 bases and J by 4 bases. CDR3 length equals 15 residues. Germline CDR1 SGHRS, CDR2 YFSETQ.